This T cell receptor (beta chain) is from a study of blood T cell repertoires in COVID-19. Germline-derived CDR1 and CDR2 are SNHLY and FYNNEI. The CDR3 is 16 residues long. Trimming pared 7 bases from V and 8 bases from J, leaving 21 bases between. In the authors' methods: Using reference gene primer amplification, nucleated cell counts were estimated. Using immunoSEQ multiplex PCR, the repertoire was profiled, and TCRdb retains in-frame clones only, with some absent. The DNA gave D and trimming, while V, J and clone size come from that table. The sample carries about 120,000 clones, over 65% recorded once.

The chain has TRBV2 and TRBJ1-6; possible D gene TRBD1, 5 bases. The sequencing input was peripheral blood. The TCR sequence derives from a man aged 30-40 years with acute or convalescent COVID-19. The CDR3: CASMTGPGGSYSPLHF. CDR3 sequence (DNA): TGTGCCAGCATGACGGGCCCTGGGGGGTCCTATTCACCCCTCCACTTT.